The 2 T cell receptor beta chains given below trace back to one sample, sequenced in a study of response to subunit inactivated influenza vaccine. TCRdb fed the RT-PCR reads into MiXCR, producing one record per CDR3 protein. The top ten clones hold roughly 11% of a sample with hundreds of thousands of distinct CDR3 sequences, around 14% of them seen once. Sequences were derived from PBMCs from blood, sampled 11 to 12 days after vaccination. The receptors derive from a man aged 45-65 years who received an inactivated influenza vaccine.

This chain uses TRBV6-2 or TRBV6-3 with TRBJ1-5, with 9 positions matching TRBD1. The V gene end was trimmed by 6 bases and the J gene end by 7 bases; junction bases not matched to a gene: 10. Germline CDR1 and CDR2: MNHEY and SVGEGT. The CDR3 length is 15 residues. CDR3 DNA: TGTGCCAGCAGCCAAGTGGGACAGGGAGGACAGCCCCAGCATTTT. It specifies CASSQVGQGGQPQHF.

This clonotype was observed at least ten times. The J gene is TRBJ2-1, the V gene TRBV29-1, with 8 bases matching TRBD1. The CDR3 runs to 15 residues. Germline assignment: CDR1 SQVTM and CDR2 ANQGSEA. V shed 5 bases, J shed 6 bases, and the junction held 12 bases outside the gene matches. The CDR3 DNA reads TGCAGCGTTAGTTTCAGGACAGGGCCATCCAATGAGCAGTTCTTC. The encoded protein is CSVSFRTGPSNEQFF.